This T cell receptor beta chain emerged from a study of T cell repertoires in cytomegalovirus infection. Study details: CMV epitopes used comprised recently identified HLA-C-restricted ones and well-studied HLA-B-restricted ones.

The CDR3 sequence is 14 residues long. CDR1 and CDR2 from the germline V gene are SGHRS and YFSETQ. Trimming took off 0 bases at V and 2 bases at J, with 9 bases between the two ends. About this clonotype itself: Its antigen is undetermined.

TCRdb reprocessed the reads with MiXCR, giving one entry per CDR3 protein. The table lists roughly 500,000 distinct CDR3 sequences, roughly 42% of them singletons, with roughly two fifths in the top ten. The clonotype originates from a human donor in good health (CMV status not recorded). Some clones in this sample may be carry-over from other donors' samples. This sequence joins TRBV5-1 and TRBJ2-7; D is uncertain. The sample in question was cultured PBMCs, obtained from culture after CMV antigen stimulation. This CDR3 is CASSLESSAYEQYF. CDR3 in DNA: TGCGCCAGCAGCTTGGAGAGCAGCGCCTACGAGCAGTACTTC.